The T cell receptor (beta chain) described here comes from a study of spatial heterogeneity in lung cancer (dated by TCRdb to between 2018 and 2020). About the study as a whole: Beta-chain transcripts were consistently detected in greater numbers than alpha-chain transcripts, which likely reflects a higher abundance of beta-chain transcripts. At surgery, hundreds of tumor regions, roughly 62 matched nontumor lung samples and 56 PBMC samples were TCR-sequenced for both alpha and beta chains. Nonsynonymous mutation counts, determined by whole-exome sequencing of tumor tissue, were related to features of the TCR repertoire. In the raw uncorrected reads, each unique combination of TCR and UMI appeared more than ten times on average. TCR alpha and beta repertoires were quantitatively compared across multiple tumor regions, matched nontumor lung and blood in non-small cell lung cancer.

CDR1 and CDR2, looked up from the germline V gene, are SQVTM and ANQGSEA. The CDR3 measures 12 amino acids from cysteine to phenylalanine. Only the CDR3 portion is preserved as DNA: 36 bases, with reading frame beginning at the first base. Taken with the paper, the label for time point translates to: sample taken at primary tumor resection. Whole RNA extracted from tumor and nontumor lung tissue, or from cryopreserved PBMC samples, was used for TCR sequencing without cell sorting. The donors were more than 60 patients from the lung TRACERx cohort who had early-stage, untreated non-small cell lung cancer. A patient was chosen for TCR sequencing only when enough RNA was available from at least two tumor regions. The method behind the library was 5' RACE. Sequencing was performed on a NextSeq 500. To allow correction of PCR and sequencing errors, the TCR library protocol tagged every TCR cDNA molecule with a unique molecular identifier. As for the authors' bioinformatics: TCR identification, UMI-based error correction and CDR3 extraction were performed with Decombinator tools. Expanded TCRs were defined as those above a frequency of 2 per 1,000, corresponding to the top 1% of the tumor frequency distribution. Renyi diversity was calculated using the R vegan package after each repertoire was subsampled 100 times to 5,000 TCRs. CDR3 similarity networks were built from amino acid triplet string-kernel similarity, connecting CDR3s with pairwise similarity above 0.82. TCRdb reanalyzed the raw reads on its own, using fastp at Q25 for trimming and MiXCR for clone calling, and kept in-frame beta chains. Rows matching on CDR3 protein sequence are summarized as one entry with the most common DNA and genes. TCRdb, not the authors, supplied the V and J calls. Here the sample has 50,000 to 65,000 distinct CDR3 sequences; around 7% occur a single time. Jointly, the top ten make up approximately 2.9% of the sample.

In its sample, this clonotype was seen many times. No cognate antigen has been identified for it. No quality values exist for individual bases; no much larger clone is one base distant. On the study overall, not on this receptor specifically: Ubiquitous expanded tumor TCRs showed up in blood more often at tumor resection than at routine follow-up. Confirming at a functional level the hypothesis that regional TCRs recognize regional mutations was considered to require additional single-cell paired TCR alpha and beta sequencing.

The specimen was PBMCs, collected at surgery. This receptor was identified in a female donor with early-stage non-small cell lung cancer. This receptor chain uses TRBV29-1 and TRBJ1-2; D gene: possibly TRBD1, on 6 matching bases. The CDR3 sequence is CSHPDRSGGYTF. The DNA sequence follows: TGCAGTCATCCGGACAGATCGGGTGGCTACACCTTC.